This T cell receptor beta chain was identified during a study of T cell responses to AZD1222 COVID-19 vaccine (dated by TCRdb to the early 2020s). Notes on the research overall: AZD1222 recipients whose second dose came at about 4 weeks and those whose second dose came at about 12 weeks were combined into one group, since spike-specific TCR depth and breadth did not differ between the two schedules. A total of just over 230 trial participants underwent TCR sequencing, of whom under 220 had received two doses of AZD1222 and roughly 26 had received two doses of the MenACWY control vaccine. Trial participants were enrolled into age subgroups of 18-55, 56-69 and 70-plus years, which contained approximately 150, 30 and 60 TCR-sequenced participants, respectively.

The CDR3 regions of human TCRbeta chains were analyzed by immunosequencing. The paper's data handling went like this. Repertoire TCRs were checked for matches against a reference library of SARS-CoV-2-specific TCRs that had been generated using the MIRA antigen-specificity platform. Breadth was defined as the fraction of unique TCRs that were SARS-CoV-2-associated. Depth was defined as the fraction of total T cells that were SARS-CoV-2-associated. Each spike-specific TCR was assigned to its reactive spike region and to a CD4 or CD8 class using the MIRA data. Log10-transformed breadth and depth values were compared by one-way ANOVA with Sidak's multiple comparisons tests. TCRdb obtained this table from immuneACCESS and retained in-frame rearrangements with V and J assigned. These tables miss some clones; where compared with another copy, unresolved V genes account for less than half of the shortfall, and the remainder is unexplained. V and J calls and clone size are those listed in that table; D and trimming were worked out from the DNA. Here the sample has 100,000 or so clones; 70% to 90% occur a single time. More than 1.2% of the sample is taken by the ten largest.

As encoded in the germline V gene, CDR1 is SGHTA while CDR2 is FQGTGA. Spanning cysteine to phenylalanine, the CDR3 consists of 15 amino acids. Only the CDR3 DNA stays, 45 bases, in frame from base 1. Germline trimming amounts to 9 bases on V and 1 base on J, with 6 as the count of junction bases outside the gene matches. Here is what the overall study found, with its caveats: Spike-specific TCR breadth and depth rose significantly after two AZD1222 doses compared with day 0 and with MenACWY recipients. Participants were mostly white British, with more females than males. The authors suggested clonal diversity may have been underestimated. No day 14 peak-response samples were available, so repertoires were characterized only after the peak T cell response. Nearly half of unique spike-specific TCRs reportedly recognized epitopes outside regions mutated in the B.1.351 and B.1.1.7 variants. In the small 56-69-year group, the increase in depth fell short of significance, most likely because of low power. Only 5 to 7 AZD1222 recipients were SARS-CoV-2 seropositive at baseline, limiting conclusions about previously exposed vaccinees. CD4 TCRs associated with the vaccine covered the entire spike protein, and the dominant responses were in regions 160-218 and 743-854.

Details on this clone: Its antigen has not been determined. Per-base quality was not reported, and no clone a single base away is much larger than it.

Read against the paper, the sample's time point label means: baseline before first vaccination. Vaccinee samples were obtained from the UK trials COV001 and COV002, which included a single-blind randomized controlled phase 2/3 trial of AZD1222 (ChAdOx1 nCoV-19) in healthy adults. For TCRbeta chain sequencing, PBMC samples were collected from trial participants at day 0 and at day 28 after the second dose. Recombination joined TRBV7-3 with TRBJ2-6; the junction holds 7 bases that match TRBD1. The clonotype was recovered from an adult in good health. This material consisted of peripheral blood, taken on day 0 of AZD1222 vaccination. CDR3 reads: CASGQVGSGANVLTF. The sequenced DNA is TGTGCCAGTGGACAGGTGGGATCTGGGGCCAACGTCCTGACTTTC.